One sample yielded the 20 T cell receptor beta chains listed below, sequenced in a study of breast tumors, draining lymph nodes, adjacent tissues. TCRdb reprocessed the multiplex PCR reads via MiXCR and lists one record per CDR3 protein. Among approximately 13,000 distinct CDR3 sequences listed, roughly 52% were seen once. Sequencing was done on a sample of tumor-adjacent breast tissue. These receptors came from a female donor with breast cancer. Some clones in this sample may be carry-over from other donors' samples.

Comments on this clonotype: This may arise from a read error, as a much more abundant clone is one base away. CDR3 region: CAWSIKAGSWTGELFF. As DNA, the CDR3 is TGTGCCTGGAGTATTAAGGCTGGGAGTTGGACCGGGGAGCTGTTTTTT. V is TRBV30 and J is TRBJ2-2, with D perhaps TRBD2 (5 bases). This CDR3 has 16 amino acids. The V end lost 2 bases, the J end lost 5 bases, and 18 bases lay between the germline ends. Germline V gene lookup returns CDR1 GTSNPN and CDR2 SVGIG (reference sequence).

The chain employs TRBV7-8 and TRBJ1-2; the match to TRBD1 covers 12 bases. The CDR3 has 19 residues. Germline assignment: CDR1 SGHVS and CDR2 FQNEAQ. The ends lost 5 bases at V and 3 bases at J; junction bases unmatched: 16. DNA of the CDR3: TGTGCCAGCAGCCGCATTCGGGCCGGGACAGGGGGCACTCACTATGGCTACACCTTC. Translated, it gives CASSRIRAGTGGTHYGYTF. Based on the CDR3 plus reference TRBV7-8 and TRBJ1-2, the full variable domain is GAGVSQSPRYKVAKRGQDVALRCDPISGHVSLFWYQQALGQGPEFLTYFQNEAQLDKSGLPSDRFFAERPEGSVSTLKIQRTQQEDSAVYLCASSRIRAGTGGTHYGYTFGSGTRLTVV.

Comments on this clonotype: One end of the junction fails to match germline, which may point to a read error. The V gene is TRBV20-1, the J gene TRBJ2-1; 16 bases align to TRBD2. Germline V gene data show CDR1 as DFQATT and CDR2 as SNEGSKA (reference sequence). This CDR3 spans 16 amino acids. In DNA form, the CDR3 reads TGCAGTGCTAGGGGACTAGCGGGAGGGATCTACAATGAGCAGCTCTTC. Amino acids: CSARGLAGGIYNEQLF.

The V gene is TRBV4-3, the J gene TRBJ1-4; the match to TRBD1 covers 11 bases. The trim removed 3 bases at V and 9 bases at J, leaving 6 bases unmatched. The CDR3 contains 15 residues. Germline-derived CDR1 and CDR2 are LGHNA and YSLEER. The CDR3 sequence is CASSQRGQGVKKLFF. CDR3 in DNA: TGCGCCAGCAGCCAGAGGGGACAGGGGGTCAAAAAACTGTTTTTT.

This clonotype was counted only a few times. The chain couples TRBV2 to TRBJ2-1; D is unclear. V was clipped by 2 bases and J by 0 bases, with 5 bases between them. The CDR3 totals 14 residues. The V gene's germline CDR1 is SNHLY and CDR2 FYNNEI. The CDR3 here is CASSELVSYNEQFF. CDR3 nucleotide sequence: TGTGCCAGCAGTGAATTGGTCTCCTACAATGAGCAGTTCTTC. The whole variable domain, filled in from reference TRBV2 and TRBJ2-1, reads EPEVTQTPSHQVTQMGQEVILRCVPISNHLYFYWYRQILGQKVEFLVSFYNNEISEKSEIFDDQFSVERPDGSNFTLKIRSTKLEDSAMYFCASSELVSYNEQFFGPGTRLTVL.

Remarks on this clonotype: A read error may produce the germline difference seen at one junction end. V is TRBV12-3 or TRBV12-4 and J is TRBJ1-4; the D is unclear. There are 15 residues in the CDR3. The CDR3 DNA is TGTGCTAGCAGTTTAACGGGCGGGCGGTTTGAAGAACTATTTTTT. Amino acid sequence: CASSLTGGRFEELFF.

V and J are TRBV4-1 and TRBJ2-1; tentatively, D is TRBD1 (6 bases). Germline-derived CDR1 and CDR2 are MGHRA and YSYEKL. This CDR3 contains 13 residues. V was shortened by 3 bases and J by 8 bases, with 11 bases between the two germline ends. Written as DNA, the CDR3 is TGCGCCAGCAGCCAGCCTGGGGGCGATGAGCAGTTCTTC. Residues: CASSQPGGDEQFF.

The rearrangement links TRBV20-1 to TRBJ2-7; D could derive from TRBD1 or TRBD2 (5 bases each). The V and J ends lost 5 bases and 3 bases respectively, with 11 bases between them. This CDR3 is 12 amino acids long. CDR1 is DFQATT, CDR2 SNEGSKA, per germline (reference sequence). In DNA form, the CDR3 reads TGCAGTGCTCCAGGTGGGGGCTACGAGCAGTACTTC. Translation gives CSAPGGGYEQYF.

This rearrangement joins TRBV5-1 to TRBJ1-4; D unclear. V lost 2 bases, J lost 8 bases, and 19 bases lay in between. The CDR3 has 16 residues. CDR1 and CDR2 (germline): SGHRS, YFSETQ. The CDR3 loop is CASSFNGGWEGEKLFF. The DNA of the CDR3 is TGCGCCAGCAGCTTTAATGGCGGGTGGGAAGGCGAAAAACTGTTTTTT.

In its sample, this clonotype ranks as medium-sized. The chain joins TRBV20-1 to TRBJ2-2; no firm D call. Germline V gives CDR1 DFQATT, CDR2 SNEGSKA (reference sequence). V was trimmed by 0 bases and J by 7 bases, leaving 6 bases between them. This CDR3 comprises 12 residues. The CDR3 DNA reads TGCAGTGCTAGAGAGTGGATCGGGGAGCTGTTTTTT. Encoded protein: CSAREWIGELFF.

This clonotype has only one observation. Germline and junction disagree at one end, which may indicate a read error. The chain is built from TRBV11-2 and TRBJ2-7; 7 nucleotides match TRBD2. Looked up from germline, CDR1 is SGHAT and CDR2 is FQNNGV. The CDR3 is 14 residues long. The CDR3 is CASRWEGETGELYF. DNA for the CDR3: TGTGCCAGCAGGTGGGAGGGTGAGACCGGGGAGCTGTACTTC.

This clonotype was seen ten or more times. This sequence joins TRBV7-6 and TRBJ2-1, with D possibly TRBD1 on 5 matching bases. CDR1 is SGHVS and CDR2 is FNYEAQ in the germline V gene. The CDR3 has 16 amino acids. Between the trimmed V and J ends, which lost 3 bases and 0 bases, there was a span of 12 bases. The CDR3 region is CASSFLTGDSYNEQFF. The CDR3 bases are TGTGCCAGCAGCTTCCTCACAGGTGACTCCTACAATGAGCAGTTCTTC.

This clonotype is deemed large. The rearrangement uses TRBV4-1 and TRBJ1-2; D is unclear. This CDR3 has 14 residues. The ends were cut back, 0 bases at V and 8 bases at J, with 13 bases in the middle. Germline CDR1 reads MGHRA; CDR2 reads YSYEKL. CDR3 DNA sequence: TGCGCCAGCAGCCAAGATGCCACTCGGTACGGCTACACCTTC. Amino acids: CASSQDATRYGYTF.

This chain links TRBV5-1 with TRBJ2-6, with 8 bases identical to TRBD1. Germline assignment: CDR1 SGHRS and CDR2 YFSETQ. This CDR3 has 17 residues. Germline trimming cut 3 bases from V and 4 bases from J; bases unmatched to any gene: 9. The CDR3 is CASSSDRGPAGANVLTF. CDR3 DNA: TGCGCCAGCAGCTCAGACAGGGGTCCCGCAGGGGCCAACGTCCTGACTTTC.

The chain is built from TRBV20-1 and TRBJ2-3, with 7 positions matching TRBD2. The J segment lost 0 bases and the V segment lost 3 bases, leaving 9 bases of the junction unmatched. The CDR3 sequence is 16 residues long. CDR1 is DFQATT, CDR2 SNEGSKA, per germline (reference sequence). DNA of the CDR3: TGCAGTGCTAGTGGTTGGAGCGGGGCTAGCACAGATACGCAGTATTTT. Translation gives CSASGWSGASTDTQYF.

This chain joins TRBV6-1 and TRBJ1-1; a possible D gene is TRBD1 (6 bases). The CDR3 is 15 amino acids. Germline V gene lookup returns CDR1 MNHNS and CDR2 SASEGT. Trimming pared 2 bases from V and 6 bases from J, leaving 16 bases between. In DNA form, the CDR3 reads TGTGCCAGCAGTGAACTCATACAGGGTTTCGCTGAAGCTTTCTTT. As protein: CASSELIQGFAEAFF.

By frequency in the sample, this clonotype is medium-sized. The V gene is TRBV25-1, the J gene TRBJ2-5, with a weak D call TRBD2 (7 bases). The CDR3 runs to 16 residues. The germline V and J ends were trimmed by 6 bases and 4 bases, with 21 bases remaining between them. The germline V gene encodes CDR1 MGHDK and CDR2 SYGVNS. This CDR3 is CASSREGGGLGETQYF. CDR3 nucleotide sequence: TGTGCCAGCAGCCGGGAAGGGGGAGGGTTAGGAGAGACCCAGTACTTC.

The rearrangement uses TRBV10-3 and TRBJ2-7; TRBD2 matches 11 bases. Germline values: CDR1 ENHRY, CDR2 SYGVKD. The CDR3 is made up of 15 amino acids. The trim removed 3 bases at V and 5 bases at J, leaving 6 bases unmatched. The CDR3 region is CAISDSKTSGNEQYF. The CDR3 DNA follows: TGTGCCATCAGTGATTCCAAGACTAGCGGGAACGAGCAGTACTTC.

V and J are TRBV14 and TRBJ1-2; TRBD1 might be the D (6 bases). Deletions cut 3 bases from V and 2 bases from J, with 13 bases between. The CDR3 contains 15 residues. CDR1 and CDR2 (germline): SGHDN, FVKESK. The chain's CDR3 is CASSQGGLPNYGYTF. DNA of the CDR3: TGTGCCAGCAGCCAGGGGGGGCTTCCCAACTATGGCTACACCTTC.

This clonotype was observed at least ten times. The V and J genes are TRBV30 and TRBJ2-5, with D tentatively TRBD2 (6 bases). The CDR3 is 13 amino acids. The germline V and J ends were trimmed by 0 bases and 5 bases, with 10 bases remaining between them. CDR1 is GTSNPN, CDR2 SVGIG, per germline (reference sequence). The CDR3 DNA is TGTGCCTGGAGTGTCGGAGGGCCGGAGACCCAGTACTTC. Amino acids: CAWSVGGPETQYF.